The rows below give T cell receptor beta chains drawn from one sample of a study of cytomegalovirus exposure and HLA in healthy donors. The repertoire was sequenced with immunoSEQ multiplex PCR; TCRdb's copy has only in-frame clones and lacks some. The sample records 97,000 or so clones, 75% to 80% being singletons. The sample comprised PBMCs. These receptors were obtained from a male donor in good health and CMV-seropositive. CDR3s include the opening cysteine and the closing phenylalanine or tryptophan. Each record gives: V gene, D gene, clone size, J gene, CDR3 protein, CDR3 DNA. D genes are given only for firm matches. The listing skips clone size in some rows; elsewhere it reads once, few, many or a size class.

>TRBV18|TRBD2|NA|TRBJ2-1
CASSPFGTAGGWSYNEQFF
TGTGCCAGCTCCCCCTTTGGGACGGCGGGAGGGTGGTCCTACAATGAGCAGTTCTTC
>TRBV7-9|TRBD1|NA|TRBJ2-7
CASSPGTGRPYEQYF
TGTGCCAGCAGCCCCGGGACAGGGCGGCCCTACGAGCAGTACTTC
>TRBV5-6|TRBD1|NA|TRBJ2-1
CASSFTGGSYNEQFF
TGTGCCAGCAGCTTCACAGGGGGATCCTACAATGAGCAGTTCTTC
>TRBV6-1|TRBD2|few|TRBJ2-5
CASTLLAGVFETQYF
TGTGCCAGCACTTTACTAGCGGGAGTTTTTGAGACCCAGTACTTC
>TRBV5-4|NA|few|TRBJ2-7
CASSLPGDYEQYF
TGTGCCAGCAGCTTGCCAGGGGACTACGAGCAGTACTTC
>TRBV29-1|NA|NA|TRBJ1-5
CSVGGQDNQPQHF
TGCAGCGTTGGGGGACAAGATAATCAGCCCCAGCATTTT
>TRBV14|NA|NA|TRBJ2-6
CANKNRFHSSGANGLTF
TGTGCCAACAAAAACAGGTTTCACAGTTCTGGGGCCAACGGCCTGACTTTC
>TRBV5-4|NA|NA|TRBJ2-3
CASRIGGGSTDTQYF
TGTGCCAGCAGGATAGGGGGGGGGAGCACAGATACGCAGTATTTT
>TRBV19|NA|NA|TRBJ1-6
CASSILGENSPLHF
TGTGCCAGTAGTATATTAGGGGAAAATTCACCCCTCCACTTT
>TRBV28|NA|once|TRBJ2-7
CASSFRGGPYEQYF
TGTGCCAGCAGTTTTCGAGGGGGACCCTACGAGCAGTACTTC
>TRBV29-1|TRBD1|NA|TRBJ2-5
CSVSGGRETQYF
TGCAGCGTCTCAGGGGGTCGAGAGACCCAGTACTTC
>TRBV10-3|TRBD1|NA|TRBJ2-3
CAIRGTGGVDTQYF
TGTGCCATCAGGGGGACAGGGGGCGTAGATACGCAGTATTTT
>TRBV6-6|TRBD2|few|TRBJ2-1
CASRPRSREKDEQFF
TGTGCCAGCAGACCCAGATCGCGGGAGAAGGATGAGCAGTTCTTC
>TRBV28|NA|few|TRBJ2-7
CASSLEAAGTGIEYEQYF
TGTGCCAGCAGTTTGGAAGCGGCCGGTACAGGGATTGAGTACGAGCAGTACTTC
>TRBV6-6|NA|NA|TRBJ2-7
CASSPSYEQYF
TGTGCCAGCAGCCCTTCCTACGAGCAGTACTTC
>TRBV9|NA|NA|TRBJ1-1
CASSVAVLDTEAFF
TGTGCCAGCAGCGTAGCCGTTCTTGACACTGAAGCTTTCTTT
>TRBV25-1|TRBD2|NA|TRBJ2-7
CASIGLAGQPYEQYF
TGTGCCAGCATTGGACTAGCGGGACAACCCTACGAGCAGTACTTC
>TRBV15|NA|NA|TRBJ1-1
CATSSGGASNTEAFF
TGTGCCACCAGCAGTGGGGGGGCTTCCAACACTGAAGCTTTCTTT
>TRBV5-1|TRBD2|NA|TRBJ2-5
CASSPRLAGGPTETQYF
TGCGCCAGCAGCCCGCGACTAGCGGGAGGCCCCACAGAGACCCAGTACTTC
>TRBV5-5|NA|NA|TRBJ2-7
CASSFRLSGTHPYEQYF
TGTGCCAGCAGCTTTCGTTTATCGGGGACTCATCCCTACGAGCAGTACTTC
>TRBV6-1|TRBD2|once|TRBJ2-1
CASSAFLAGVSDEQFF
TGTGCCAGCAGTGCCTTCCTAGCGGGAGTTTCGGATGAGCAGTTCTTC
>TRBV10-3|TRBD2|NA|TRBJ2-3
CAIRGLAGGPGDTQYF
TGTGCCATCAGGGGACTAGCGGGAGGGCCGGGAGATACGCAGTATTTT
>TRBV27|NA|NA|TRBJ2-7
CASSLYAGEQYF
TGTGCCAGCAGTTTATACGCCGGCGAGCAGTACTTC
>TRBV27|TRBD2|NA|TRBJ2-1
CASSFGTLRTSGRANEQFF
TGTGCCAGCAGTTTTGGAACCCTTCGGACTAGCGGGAGGGCCAATGAGCAGTTCTTC
>TRBV7-2|TRBD2|NA|TRBJ2-7
CASSLGLAGEYEQYF
TGTGCCAGCAGCTTAGGACTAGCGGGAGAATACGAGCAGTACTTC
>TRBV9|NA|NA|TRBJ2-2
CASSVEGVVTGELFF
TGTGCCAGCAGCGTAGAGGGGGTAGTGACCGGGGAGCTGTTTTTT
>TRBV7-2|TRBD2|NA|TRBJ2-1
CASSRTSESYNEQFF
TGTGCCAGCAGCAGGACTAGCGAAAGCTACAATGAGCAGTTCTTC
>TRBV5-5|TRBD2|NA|TRBJ2-1
CASSGLGGRGRGYNEQFF
TGTGCCAGCAGCGGATTGGGCGGGAGGGGGAGAGGATACAATGAGCAGTTCTTC
>TRBV19|NA|NA|TRBJ1-5
CASSYSVGSNQPQHF
TGTGCCAGTAGTTATTCAGTCGGGAGCAATCAGCCCCAGCATTTT
>TRBV5-1|NA|NA|TRBJ1-3
CASRQDPSGNTIYF
TGCGCCAGCCGACAGGACCCCTCTGGAAACACCATATATTTT
>TRBV29-1|TRBD1|once|TRBJ2-7
CSGLDRVTFEQYF
TGCAGCGGCCTGGACAGGGTGACTTTCGAGCAGTACTTC
>TRBV11-2|TRBD2|once|TRBJ2-1
CASSPLLGLGRDEQFF
TGTGCCAGCAGCCCACTCCTCGGACTAGGAAGGGATGAGCAGTTCTTC
>TRBV7-9|NA|few|TRBJ2-3
CASSYAPADTQYF
TGTGCCAGCAGCTATGCTCCGGCAGATACGCAGTATTTT
>TRBV9|NA|NA|TRBJ2-7
CASSVMVGQPPYEQYF
TGTGCCAGCAGCGTTATGGTAGGACAGCCTCCCTACGAGCAGTACTTC
>TRBV11-2|TRBD1|NA|TRBJ2-7
CASSLDLRTGQYF
TGTGCCAGCAGCTTAGATTTGCGGACAGGCCAGTACTTC
>TRBV29-1|NA|once|TRBJ2-2
CSVEDGLLTGELFF
TGCAGCGTTGAAGACGGACTTCTTACCGGGGAGCTGTTTTTT
>TRBV7-2|NA|NA|TRBJ2-7
CASRVGSGPGEQYF
TGTGCCAGCAGGGTCGGGAGCGGGCCGGGGGAGCAGTACTTC
>TRBV19|NA|few|TRBJ2-6
CASSIGGGGANGLTF
TGTGCCAGTAGTATAGGGGGTGGTGGGGCCAACGGCCTGACTTTC